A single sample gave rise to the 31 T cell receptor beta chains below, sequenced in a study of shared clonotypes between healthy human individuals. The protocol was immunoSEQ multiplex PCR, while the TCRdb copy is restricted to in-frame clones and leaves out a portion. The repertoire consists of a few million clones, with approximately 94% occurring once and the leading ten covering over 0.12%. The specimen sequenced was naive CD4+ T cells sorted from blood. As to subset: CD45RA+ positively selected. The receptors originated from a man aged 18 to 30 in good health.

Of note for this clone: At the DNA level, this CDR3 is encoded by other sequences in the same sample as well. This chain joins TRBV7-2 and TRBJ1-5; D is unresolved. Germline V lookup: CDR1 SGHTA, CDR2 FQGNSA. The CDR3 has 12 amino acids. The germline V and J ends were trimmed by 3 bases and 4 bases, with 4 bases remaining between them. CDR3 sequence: CASSLGNQPQHF. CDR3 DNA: TGTGCCAGCAGCTTGGGGAATCAGCCCCAGCATTTT.

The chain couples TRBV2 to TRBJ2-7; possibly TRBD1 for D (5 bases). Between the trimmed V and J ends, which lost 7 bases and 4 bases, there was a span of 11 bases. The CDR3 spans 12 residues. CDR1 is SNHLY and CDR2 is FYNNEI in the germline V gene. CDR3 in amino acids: CASKGRVYEQYF. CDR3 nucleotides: TGTGCCAGCAAGGGCAGGGTGTACGAGCAGTACTTC.

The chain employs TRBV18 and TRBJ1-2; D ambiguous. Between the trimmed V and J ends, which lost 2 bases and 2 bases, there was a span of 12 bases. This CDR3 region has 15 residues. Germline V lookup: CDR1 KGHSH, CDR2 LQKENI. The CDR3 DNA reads TGTGCCAGCTCACCAGGAGCGGACGTAAACTATGGCTACACCTTC. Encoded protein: CASSPGADVNYGYTF. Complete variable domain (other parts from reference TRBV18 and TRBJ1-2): NAGVMQNPRHLVRRRGQEARLRCSPMKGHSHVYWYRQLPEEGLKFMVYLQKENIIDESGMPKERFSAEFPKEGPSILRIQQVVRGDSAAYFCASSPGADVNYGYTFGSGTRLTVV.

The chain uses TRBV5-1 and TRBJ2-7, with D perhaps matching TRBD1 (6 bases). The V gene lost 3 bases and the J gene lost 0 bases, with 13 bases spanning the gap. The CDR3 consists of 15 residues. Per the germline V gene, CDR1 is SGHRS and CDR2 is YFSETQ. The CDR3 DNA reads TGCGCCAGCAGCTCCCGGGACACTAACTCCTACGAGCAGTACTTC. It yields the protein CASSSRDTNSYEQYF.

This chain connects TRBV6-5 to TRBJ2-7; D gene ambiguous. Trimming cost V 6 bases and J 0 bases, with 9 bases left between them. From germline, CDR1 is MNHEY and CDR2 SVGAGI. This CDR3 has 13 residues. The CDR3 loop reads CASRSPLSYEQYF. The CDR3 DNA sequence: TGTGCCAGCAGAAGCCCCCTCTCCTACGAGCAGTACTTC.

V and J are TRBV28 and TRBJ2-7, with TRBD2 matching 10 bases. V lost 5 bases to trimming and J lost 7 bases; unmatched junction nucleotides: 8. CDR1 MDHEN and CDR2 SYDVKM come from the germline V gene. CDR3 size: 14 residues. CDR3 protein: CASSASGRMGEQYF. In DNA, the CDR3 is TGTGCCAGCAGTGCTAGCGGGAGAATGGGGGAGCAGTACTTC.

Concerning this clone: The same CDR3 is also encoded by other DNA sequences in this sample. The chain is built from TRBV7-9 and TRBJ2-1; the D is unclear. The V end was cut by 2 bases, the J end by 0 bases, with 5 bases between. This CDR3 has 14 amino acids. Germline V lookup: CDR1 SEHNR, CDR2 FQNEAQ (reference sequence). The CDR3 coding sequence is TGTGCCAGCAGCTTATCAGGCTCCTACAATGAGCAGTTCTTC. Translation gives CASSLSGSYNEQFF.

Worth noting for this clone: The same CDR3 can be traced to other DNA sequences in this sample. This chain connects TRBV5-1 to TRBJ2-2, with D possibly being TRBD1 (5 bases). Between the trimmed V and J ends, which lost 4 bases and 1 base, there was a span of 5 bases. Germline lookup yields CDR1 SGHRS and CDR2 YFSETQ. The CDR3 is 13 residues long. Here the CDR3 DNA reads TGCGCCAGCAGCGGACAGAACACCGGGGAGCTGTTTTTT. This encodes CASSGQNTGELFF.

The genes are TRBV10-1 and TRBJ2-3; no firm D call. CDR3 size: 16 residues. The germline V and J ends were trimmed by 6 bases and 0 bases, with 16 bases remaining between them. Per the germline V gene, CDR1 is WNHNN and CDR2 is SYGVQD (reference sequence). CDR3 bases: TGCGCCAGCAGCCCGGGTCTTACGGTCAGCACAGATACGCAGTATTTT. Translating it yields CASSPGLTVSTDTQYF.

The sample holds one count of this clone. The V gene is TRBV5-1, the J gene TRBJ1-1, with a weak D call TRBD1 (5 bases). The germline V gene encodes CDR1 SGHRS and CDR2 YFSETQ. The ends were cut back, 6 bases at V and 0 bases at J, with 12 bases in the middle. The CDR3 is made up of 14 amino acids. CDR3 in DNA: TGCGCCAGCACTGAGGGGACCTTGAACACTGAAGCTTTCTTT. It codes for CASTEGTLNTEAFF.

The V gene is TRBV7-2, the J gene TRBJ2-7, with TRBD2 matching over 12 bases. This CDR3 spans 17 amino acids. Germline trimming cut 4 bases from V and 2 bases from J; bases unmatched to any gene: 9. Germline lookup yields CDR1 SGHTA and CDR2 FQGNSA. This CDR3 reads CASSSRLAGVGPYEQYF. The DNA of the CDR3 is TGTGCCAGCAGCTCGAGACTAGCGGGAGTAGGCCCCTACGAGCAGTACTTC.

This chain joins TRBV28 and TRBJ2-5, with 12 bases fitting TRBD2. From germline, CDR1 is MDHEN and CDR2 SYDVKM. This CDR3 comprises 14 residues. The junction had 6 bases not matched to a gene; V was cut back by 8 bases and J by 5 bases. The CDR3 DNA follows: TGTGCCAGCCGGACTAGCGGGGCACGGGAGACCCAGTACTTC. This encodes CASRTSGARETQYF.

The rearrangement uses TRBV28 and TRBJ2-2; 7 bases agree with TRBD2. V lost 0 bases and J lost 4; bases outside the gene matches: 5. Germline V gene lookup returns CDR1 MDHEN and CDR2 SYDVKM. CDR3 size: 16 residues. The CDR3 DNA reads TGTGCCAGCAGTTTATGGCTAGCGGAGCCCACCGGGGAGCTGTTTTTT. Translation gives CASSLWLAEPTGELFF.

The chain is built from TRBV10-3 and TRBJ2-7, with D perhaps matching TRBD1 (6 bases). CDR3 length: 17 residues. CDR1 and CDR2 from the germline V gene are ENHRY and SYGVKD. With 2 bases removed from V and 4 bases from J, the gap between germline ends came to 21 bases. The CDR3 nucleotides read TGTGCCATCAGTGAGACCCTTAATACAGGGCCTTCATACGAGCAGTACTTC. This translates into CAISETLNTGPSYEQYF.

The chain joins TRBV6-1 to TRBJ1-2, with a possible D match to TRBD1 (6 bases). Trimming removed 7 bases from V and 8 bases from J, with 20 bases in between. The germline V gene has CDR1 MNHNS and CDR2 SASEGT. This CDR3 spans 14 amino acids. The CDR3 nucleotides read TGTGCCAGCACCGGAGAGCTGGGGGCTCGCGGCTACACCTTC. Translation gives CASTGELGARGYTF.

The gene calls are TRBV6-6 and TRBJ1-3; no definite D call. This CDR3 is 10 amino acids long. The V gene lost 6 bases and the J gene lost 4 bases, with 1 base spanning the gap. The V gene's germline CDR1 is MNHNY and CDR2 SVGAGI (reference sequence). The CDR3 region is CASSGNTIYF. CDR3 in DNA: TGTGCCAGCAGCGGAAACACCATATATTTT.

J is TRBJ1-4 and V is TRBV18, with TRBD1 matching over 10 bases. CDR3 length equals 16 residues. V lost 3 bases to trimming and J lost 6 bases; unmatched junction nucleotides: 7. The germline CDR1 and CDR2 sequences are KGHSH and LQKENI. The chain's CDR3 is CASSPGIGTGDEKLFF. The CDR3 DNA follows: TGTGCCAGCTCACCCGGGATCGGGACAGGGGATGAAAAACTGTTTTTT. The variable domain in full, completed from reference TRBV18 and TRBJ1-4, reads NAGVMQNPRHLVRRRGQEARLRCSPMKGHSHVYWYRQLPEEGLKFMVYLQKENIIDESGMPKERFSAEFPKEGPSILRIQQVVRGDSAAYFCASSPGIGTGDEKLFFGSGTQLSVL.

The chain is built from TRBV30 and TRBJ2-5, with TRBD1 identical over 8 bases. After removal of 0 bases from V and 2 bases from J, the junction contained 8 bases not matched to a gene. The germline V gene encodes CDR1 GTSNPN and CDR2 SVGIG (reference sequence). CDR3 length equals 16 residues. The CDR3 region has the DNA TGTGCCTGGAGTGTAGGCTGGACAGGGCTACAAGAGACCCAGTACTTC. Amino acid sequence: CAWSVGWTGLQETQYF.

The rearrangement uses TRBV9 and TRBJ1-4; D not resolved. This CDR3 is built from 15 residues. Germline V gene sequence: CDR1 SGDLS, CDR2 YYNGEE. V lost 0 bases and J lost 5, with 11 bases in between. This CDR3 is CASSVGGLPNEKLFF. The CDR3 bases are TGTGCCAGCAGCGTAGGTGGGTTACCAAATGAAAAACTGTTTTTT.

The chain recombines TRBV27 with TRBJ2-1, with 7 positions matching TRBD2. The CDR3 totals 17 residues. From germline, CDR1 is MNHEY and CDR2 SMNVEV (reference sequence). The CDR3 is CAAARRLTGLPVDEQFF. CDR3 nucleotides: TGTGCAGCCGCTCGTAGGTTAACGGGACTACCCGTCGATGAGCAGTTCTTC.

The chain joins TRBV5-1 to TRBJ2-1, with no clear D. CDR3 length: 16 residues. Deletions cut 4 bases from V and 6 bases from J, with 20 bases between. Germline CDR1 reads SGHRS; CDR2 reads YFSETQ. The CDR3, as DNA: TGCGCCAGCAGCGTCCAACTATTCACTACTTCCAATGAGCAGTTCTTC. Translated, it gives CASSVQLFTTSNEQFF.

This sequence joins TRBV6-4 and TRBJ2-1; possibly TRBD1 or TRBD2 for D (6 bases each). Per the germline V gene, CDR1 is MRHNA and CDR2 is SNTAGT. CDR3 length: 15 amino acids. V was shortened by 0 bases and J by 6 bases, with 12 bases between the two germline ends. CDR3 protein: CASSDSNGGGNEQFF. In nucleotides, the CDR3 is TGTGCCAGCAGTGACTCGAACGGGGGCGGCAATGAGCAGTTCTTC.

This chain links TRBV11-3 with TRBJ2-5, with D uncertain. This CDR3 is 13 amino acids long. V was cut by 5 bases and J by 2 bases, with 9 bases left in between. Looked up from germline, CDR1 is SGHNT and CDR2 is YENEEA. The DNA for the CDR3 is TGTGCCAGCAGCGTAGGAGAACAAGAGACCCAGTACTTC. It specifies CASSVGEQETQYF.

The CDR3 sequence: CATKRDRSYNEQFF. The CDR3, as DNA: TGCGCCACAAAGCGGGACCGTTCCTACAATGAGCAGTTCTTC. This chain links TRBV10-2 with TRBJ2-1, with 7 bases fitting TRBD2. Trimming at V came to 10 bases and at J to 1 base, leaving 7 bases not matched to a gene. The length of the CDR3 is 14 residues. In germline, CDR1 is WSHSY, CDR2 SAAADI.

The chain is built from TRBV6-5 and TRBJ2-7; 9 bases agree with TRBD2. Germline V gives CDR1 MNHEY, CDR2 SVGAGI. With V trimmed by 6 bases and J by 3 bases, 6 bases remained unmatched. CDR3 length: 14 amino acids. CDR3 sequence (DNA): TGTGCCAGCAGCCGAGCGGGAGGCGACTACGAGCAGTACTTC. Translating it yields CASSRAGGDYEQYF.

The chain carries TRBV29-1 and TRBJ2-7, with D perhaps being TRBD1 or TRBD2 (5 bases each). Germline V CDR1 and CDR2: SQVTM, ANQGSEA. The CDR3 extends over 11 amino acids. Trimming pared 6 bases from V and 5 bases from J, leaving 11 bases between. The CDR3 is CSVGVVHEQYF. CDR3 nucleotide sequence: TGCAGCGTGGGGGTGGTCCACGAGCAGTACTTC.

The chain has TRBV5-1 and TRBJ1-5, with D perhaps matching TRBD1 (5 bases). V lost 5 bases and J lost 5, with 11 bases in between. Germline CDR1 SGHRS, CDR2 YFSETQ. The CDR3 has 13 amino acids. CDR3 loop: CASRRRGDQPQHF. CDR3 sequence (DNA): TGCGCCAGCAGGAGAAGGGGCGATCAGCCCCAGCATTTT.

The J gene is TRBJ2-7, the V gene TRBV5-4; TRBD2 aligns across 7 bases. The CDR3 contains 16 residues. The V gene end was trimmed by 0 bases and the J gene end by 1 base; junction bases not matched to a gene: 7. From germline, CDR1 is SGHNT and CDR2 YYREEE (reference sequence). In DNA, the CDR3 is TGTGCCAGCAGCTTGGCCGCCCCGGGGGGATCCTACGAGCAGTACTTC. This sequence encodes CASSLAAPGGSYEQYF. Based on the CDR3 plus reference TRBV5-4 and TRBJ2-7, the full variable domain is ETGVTQSPTHLIKTRGQQVTLRCSSQSGHNTVSWYQQALGQGPQFIFQYYREEENGRGNFPPRFSGLQFPNYSSELNVNALELDDSALYLCASSLAAPGGSYEQYFGPGTRLTVT.

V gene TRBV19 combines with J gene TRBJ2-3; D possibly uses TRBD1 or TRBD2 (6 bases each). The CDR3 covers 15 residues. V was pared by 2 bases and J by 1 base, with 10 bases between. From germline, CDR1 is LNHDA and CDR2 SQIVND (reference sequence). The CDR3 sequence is CASSIWGAGTDTQYF. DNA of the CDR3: TGTGCCAGTAGTATATGGGGGGCCGGCACAGATACGCAGTATTTT.

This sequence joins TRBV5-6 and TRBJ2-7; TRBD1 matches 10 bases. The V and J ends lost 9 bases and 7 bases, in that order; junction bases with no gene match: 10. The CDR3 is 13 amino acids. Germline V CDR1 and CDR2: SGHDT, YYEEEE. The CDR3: CATRTGGLDEQYF. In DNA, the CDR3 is TGTGCCACCCGGACAGGGGGGCTAGATGAGCAGTACTTC.

The CDR3 spells CASSLDGIRTGELFF. In DNA, the CDR3 is TGTGCCAGCAGCTTAGACGGGATTAGGACCGGGGAGCTGTTTTTT. The chain links TRBV7-2 to TRBJ2-2; perhaps TRBD2 as D (5 bases). The CDR3 spans 15 residues. The germline CDR1 and CDR2 sequences are SGHTA and FQGNSA. Trimming took 1 base from V and 5 from J, leaving 11 bases between them.